Only a few counts were recorded for the clone carrying this TCR beta chain. Its antigen is currently unknown. The sample originates from a study of PD-L1 blockade in urothelial cancer. Study in general: Males with bladder-origin urothelial cancer constituted about 90% of the 29 patients. Blood analysis occurred 3 weeks (second dose) and 6 weeks after treatment start. Points from the study as a whole: Pretreatment TCR clonality in blood, when below the median, was predictive of better survival.

Time point indicated: peripheral blood 6 weeks after treatment start. Here immunoSEQ multiplex PCR was the method, and the copy in TCRdb shows in-frame clones only, minus some. Among about 130,000 clones listed, about 84% were seen once. The CDR3 has 13 residues. The germline V and J ends were trimmed by 4 bases and 3 bases, with 8 bases remaining between them. Germline V lookup: CDR1 SGHRS, CDR2 YFSETQ. The source material was PBMCs, sampled around atezolizumab (anti-PD-L1) treatment. This chain links TRBV5-1 with TRBJ1-3; D unresolved. The receptor's source is a man in his forties or fifties with urothelial cancer. CDR3 amino acids: CASSLEVGNTIYF. The DNA for the CDR3 is TGCGCCAGCAGCCTCGAGGTTGGAAACACCATATATTTT.